This is a list of T cell receptor beta chains from one sample in a study of T cells after yellow fever vaccination. TCRdb processed the 5' RACE reads anew with MiXCR; each CDR3 protein has one entry. The sample consists of hundreds of thousands of distinct CDR3 sequences, 8% to 9.5% of them appearing once. Here the sequenced sample was PBMCs, taken approximately 40 days after the first yellow fever vaccination. The receptors were gathered from a man aged 18 to 30 who received the YFV17D yellow fever vaccine. Both conserved end residues are part of each CDR3. D genes are given only for firm matches. Size is omitted from some rows. Given values are once, few, many or a class for expanded clones.

size,J,V,D,DNA,CDR3
NA,TRBJ2-4,TRBV28,NA,TGTGCCAGCAGTTTCAAGACAGATCTAGCCAAAAACATTCAGTACTTC,CASSFKTDLAKNIQYF
NA,TRBJ1-2,TRBV12-3/TRBV12-4,NA,TGTGCCAGCAGCCTTTATGGCTACACCTTC,CASSLYGYTF
few,TRBJ2-1,TRBV4-3,NA,TGCGCCAGCAGCCAAGAGTCAGGACTCAATGAGCAGTTCTTC,CASSQESGLNEQFF
NA,TRBJ1-5,TRBV12-3/TRBV12-4,NA,TGTGCCAGCAGACAGATGGGACGGTCCAATCAGCCCCAGCATTTT,CASRQMGRSNQPQHF
few,TRBJ1-2,TRBV5-1,TRBD1,TGCGCCAGCTCCGGGACAGGGGTCGATGGCTACACCTTC,CASSGTGVDGYTF
NA,TRBJ1-5,TRBV30,TRBD1,TGTGCCTGGAGCGCCGGACAGGGGGATCAGCCCCAGCATTTT,CAWSAGQGDQPQHF
few,TRBJ2-1,TRBV4-1,TRBD2,TGCGCCAGCAGCCAAGAATTCGGGGGGGTCTACAATGAGCAGTTCTTC,CASSQEFGGVYNEQFF
NA,TRBJ1-3,TRBV14,NA,TGTGCCAGCAGCCCCCCCGGGGGCTGGTTAACTGGAAACACCATATATTTT,CASSPPGGWLTGNTIYF
NA,TRBJ2-1,TRBV14,NA,TGTGCCAGCAGTGGGGGGACCTACAATGAGCAGTTCTTC,CASSGGTYNEQFF
NA,TRBJ1-1,TRBV5-6,TRBD1,TGTGCCAGCAGCTTTGGGACAGCGGAAACTGAAGCTTTCTTT,CASSFGTAETEAFF
NA,TRBJ2-1,TRBV5-1,NA,TGCGCCAGCGCACAGGCATACAGCTCCTACAATGAGCAGTTCTTC,CASAQAYSSYNEQFF
NA,TRBJ1-6,TRBV6-5,NA,TGTGCCAGCAGTTACCAAGGGAGGAGCTCCTATAATTCACCCCTCCACTTT,CASSYQGRSSYNSPLHF
NA,TRBJ2-5,TRBV10-2,NA,TGCGCCAGCAGTGAGCCCGGACCGGCCCAAGAGACCCAGTACTTC,CASSEPGPAQETQYF
few,TRBJ2-5,TRBV5-1,TRBD2,TGCGCCAGCAGCTCTGGGCTAGCGGATCCCCAGTACTTC,CASSSGLADPQYF
NA,TRBJ2-3,TRBV6-5,NA,TGTGCCAGCAGTTACTCCCCGGGCGCAGATACGCAGTATTTT,CASSYSPGADTQYF
NA,TRBJ2-1,TRBV11-2,NA,TGTGCCAGCAGCTTAGATTGGGGTCGCGCAGCTTCGCAGTTCTTC,CASSLDWGRAASQFF
NA,TRBJ2-5,TRBV7-8,TRBD2,TGTGCCAGCAGCAGAGTAGCGGGGGGGCCACAAGAGACCCAGTACTTC,CASSRVAGGPQETQYF
NA,TRBJ2-3,TRBV7-3,NA,TGTGCCAGCAGCTTAATGGGCCAGGCCCCAGATACGCAGTATTTT,CASSLMGQAPDTQYF
NA,TRBJ1-5,TRBV6-2/TRBV6-3,TRBD1,TGTGCCAGCAGTCCCCGGGACAGGGGAAGCAATCAGCCCCAGCATTTT,CASSPRDRGSNQPQHF
NA,TRBJ1-1,TRBV6-5,NA,TGTGCCAGCAGTAACGGCGGGGGAGGTGGTACTGAAGCTTTCTTT,CASSNGGGGGTEAFF
NA,TRBJ2-3,TRBV5-1,NA,TGCGCCAGCAGCTTGAAGGGGCAGGGGGGTCCAGATACGCAGTATTTT,CASSLKGQGGPDTQYF
few,TRBJ1-2,TRBV7-9,TRBD1,TGTGCCAGCGGCCGCCAGGGGGTTCATGGCTACACCTTC,CASGRQGVHGYTF
many,TRBJ2-5,TRBV12-3/TRBV12-4,TRBD2,TGTGCCAGCAGTTTGGGCAGCGGGGGGCATTTAGAGACCCAGTACTTC,CASSLGSGGHLETQYF
NA,TRBJ2-3,TRBV5-4,TRBD2,TGTGCCAGCAGCTCACCCTCTAGCGGGGGGGCCCCAGATACGCAGTATTTT,CASSSPSSGGAPDTQYF
NA,TRBJ2-5,TRBV19,TRBD1,TGTGCCAGTAGTACCAAACAGGGGGAAGAGACCCAGTACTTC,CASSTKQGEETQYF
NA,TRBJ2-3,TRBV27,TRBD2,TGTGCCAGCAGGCCTAGCGGGGGGGCCTTGGATACGCAGTATTTT,CASRPSGGALDTQYF
few,TRBJ2-5,TRBV25-1,NA,TGTGCCAGCAGCAGGGGTTCCCAGTACTTC,CASSRGSQYF
NA,TRBJ2-1,TRBV27,TRBD2,TGTGCCAGCAGTTACTCTAGCGGGGGGATAGATGAGCAGTTCTTC,CASSYSSGGIDEQFF
few,TRBJ2-5,TRBV7-3,TRBD2,TGTGCCAGCAGCTTCGGGACTAGCGGGGGGGGGGAGACCCAGTACTTC,CASSFGTSGGGETQYF
many,TRBJ2-1,TRBV30,TRBD1,TGTGCCTGGAGTCCTACCGACAGGGGCGCCTACAATGAGCAGTTCTTC,CAWSPTDRGAYNEQFF
many,TRBJ1-1,TRBV5-4,NA,TGTGCCAGCAGCCGTGACGGTGAAGCTTTCTTT,CASSRDGEAFF
NA,TRBJ2-1,TRBV7-2,TRBD1,TGTGCCAGCAGCTTAGCGTTCGCGGGGACAGGGAATGAGCAGTTCTTC,CASSLAFAGTGNEQFF
NA,TRBJ1-1,TRBV20-1,NA,TGCAGTGCCCCAAGGGTAACCACTGAAGCTTTCTTT,CSAPRVTTEAFF
NA,TRBJ1-1,TRBV18,TRBD1,TGTGCCAGCTCACCATGTTCTTTAATCGGAGGGGGCAACACTGAAGCTTTCTTT,CASSPCSLIGGGNTEAFF
NA,TRBJ2-2,TRBV9,NA,TGTGCCAGCAGTGTCGGGACACTAAACACCGGGGAGCTGTTTTTT,CASSVGTLNTGELFF
NA,TRBJ2-7,TRBV7-2,NA,TGTGCCAGCAGCCCCTGGACCGAACACTACGAGCAGTACTTC,CASSPWTEHYEQYF
few,TRBJ2-6,TRBV12-3/TRBV12-4,TRBD1,TGTGCCAGCAGTCCGACAGGGGGCACTGGGGCCAACGTCCTGACTTTC,CASSPTGGTGANVLTF
NA,TRBJ2-7,TRBV20-1,TRBD2,TGCAGCCCTAGCGGGGGGGATCGAGAGCAGTACTTC,CSPSGGDREQYF
few,TRBJ2-3,TRBV20-1,NA,TGCAGTGCTAGAGATCGCGTTCGTGTGGCGGATACGCAGTATTTT,CSARDRVRVADTQYF
NA,TRBJ1-6,TRBV6-6,NA,TGTGCCAGCAGTGCCCCAGGGCCCCTCCACTTT,CASSAPGPLHF
many,TRBJ1-3,TRBV12-3/TRBV12-4,NA,TGTGCCAGCGGCCTTCCCTCAGGCTCTGGAAACACCATATATTTT,CASGLPSGSGNTIYF
few,TRBJ2-2,TRBV5-4,NA,TGTGCCAGCAGCCCGACGAACAGGGAAGGCACCGGGGAGCTGTTTTTT,CASSPTNREGTGELFF
few,TRBJ2-7,TRBV7-7,NA,TGTGCCAGCAGCTTATTAGGGCCCGGCGGCGAGCAGTACTTC,CASSLLGPGGEQYF
many,TRBJ2-7,TRBV7-2,NA,TGTGCCAGCAGCTCGCACCCTATTGGGGGCGAGCAGTACTTC,CASSSHPIGGEQYF
many,TRBJ2-1,TRBV7-2,NA,TGTGCCAGCATCCCTAGGGGGTGGGGGCGCGGGGACAATGAGCAGTTCTTC,CASIPRGWGRGDNEQFF
many,TRBJ2-5,TRBV7-2,NA,TGTGCCAGCAGCCCCTGGGAGACCCAGTACTTC,CASSPWETQYF
NA,TRBJ2-1,TRBV27,NA,TGTGCCAGCAGTTCTCTGACTAGGGGCTCCTACAATGAGCAGTTCTTC,CASSSLTRGSYNEQFF
NA,TRBJ2-5,TRBV29-1,NA,TGCAGCGTTGGGGCCTACCAAGAGACCCAGTACTTC,CSVGAYQETQYF
NA,TRBJ1-5,TRBV6-2/TRBV6-3,NA,TGTGCCAGCAGTTACCGCAAGGGGCCGGGGCCGAGCAATCAGCCCCAGCATTTT,CASSYRKGPGPSNQPQHF
few,TRBJ2-3,TRBV27,TRBD1,TGTGCCAGCAGTTTATTGGGACAGCTTAGCACAGATACGCAGTATTTT,CASSLLGQLSTDTQYF
few,TRBJ2-7,TRBV9,TRBD1,TGTGCCAGCAGCGTCTCGACAGGGGGAATGTACAACGAGCAGTACTTC,CASSVSTGGMYNEQYF
few,TRBJ2-5,TRBV11-2,NA,TGTGCCAGCAGCTCCCGCCGGACCCAGTACTTC,CASSSRRTQYF
few,TRBJ1-5,TRBV7-9,NA,TGTGCCAGCTCGTCCGGGGCACTCCTTAGCAATCAGCCCCAGCATTTT,CASSSGALLSNQPQHF
few,TRBJ2-2,TRBV7-2,NA,TGTGCCAGCAGCTTAAACACGAACACCGGGGAGCTGTTTTTT,CASSLNTNTGELFF